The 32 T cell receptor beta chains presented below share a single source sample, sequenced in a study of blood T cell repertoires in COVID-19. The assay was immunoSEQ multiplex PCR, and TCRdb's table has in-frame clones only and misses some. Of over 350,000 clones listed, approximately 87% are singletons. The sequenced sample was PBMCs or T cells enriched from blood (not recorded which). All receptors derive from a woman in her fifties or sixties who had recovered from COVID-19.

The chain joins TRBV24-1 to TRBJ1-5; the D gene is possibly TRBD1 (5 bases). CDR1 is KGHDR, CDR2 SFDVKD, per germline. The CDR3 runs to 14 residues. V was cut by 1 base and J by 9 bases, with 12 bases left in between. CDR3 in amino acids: CATSDFPDSAPQHF. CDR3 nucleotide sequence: TGTGCCACCAGTGATTTCCCCGACAGCGCGCCCCAGCATTTT.

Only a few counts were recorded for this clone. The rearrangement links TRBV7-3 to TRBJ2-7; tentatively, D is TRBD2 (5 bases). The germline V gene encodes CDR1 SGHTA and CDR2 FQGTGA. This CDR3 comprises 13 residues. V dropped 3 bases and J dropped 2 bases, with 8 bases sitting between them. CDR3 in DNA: TGTGCCAGCAGCTTGGGGAGCACCTACGAGCAGTACTTC. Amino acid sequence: CASSLGSTYEQYF.

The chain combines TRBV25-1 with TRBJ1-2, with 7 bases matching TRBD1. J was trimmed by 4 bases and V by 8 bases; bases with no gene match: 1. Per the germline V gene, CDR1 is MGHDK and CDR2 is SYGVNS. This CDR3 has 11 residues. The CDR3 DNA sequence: TGTGCCAGCGGGGACAGCTATGGCTACACCTTC. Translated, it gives CASGDSYGYTF.

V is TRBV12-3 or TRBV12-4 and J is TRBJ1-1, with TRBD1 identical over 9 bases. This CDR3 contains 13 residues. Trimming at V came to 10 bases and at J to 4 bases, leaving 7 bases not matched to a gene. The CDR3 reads CATVTGGLTEAFF. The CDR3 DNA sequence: TGTGCCACCGTTACAGGGGGCCTCACTGAAGCTTTCTTT.

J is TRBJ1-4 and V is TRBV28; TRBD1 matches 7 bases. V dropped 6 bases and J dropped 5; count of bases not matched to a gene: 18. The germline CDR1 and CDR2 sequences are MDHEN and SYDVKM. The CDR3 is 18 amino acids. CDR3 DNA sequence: TGTGCCAGCAGCCCTTCAAAGGGGGCGGGTATCCACAATGAAAAACTGTTTTTT. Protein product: CASSPSKGAGIHNEKLFF. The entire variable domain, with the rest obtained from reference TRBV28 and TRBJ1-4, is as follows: DVKVTQSSRYLVKRTGEKVFLECVQDMDHENMFWYRQDPGLGLRLIYFSYDVKMKEKGDIPEGYSVSREKKERFSLILESASTNQTSMYLCASSPSKGAGIHNEKLFFGSGTQLSVL.

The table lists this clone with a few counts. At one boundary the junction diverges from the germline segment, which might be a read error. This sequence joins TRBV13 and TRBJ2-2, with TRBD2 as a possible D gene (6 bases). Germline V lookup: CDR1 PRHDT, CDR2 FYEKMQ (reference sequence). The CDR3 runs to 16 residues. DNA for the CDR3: TGTGCCAGCAGCCTCAGGTTAGCGGCGAACACCGGGGAGTTGTTTTTT. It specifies CASSLRLAANTGELFF.

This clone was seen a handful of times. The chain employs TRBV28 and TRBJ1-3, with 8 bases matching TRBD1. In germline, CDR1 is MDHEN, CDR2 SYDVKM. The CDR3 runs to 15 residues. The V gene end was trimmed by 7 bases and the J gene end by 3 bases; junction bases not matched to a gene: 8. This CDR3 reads CASIPTGENGNTIYF. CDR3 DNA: TGTGCCAGCATCCCGACAGGGGAAAATGGAAACACCATATATTTT.

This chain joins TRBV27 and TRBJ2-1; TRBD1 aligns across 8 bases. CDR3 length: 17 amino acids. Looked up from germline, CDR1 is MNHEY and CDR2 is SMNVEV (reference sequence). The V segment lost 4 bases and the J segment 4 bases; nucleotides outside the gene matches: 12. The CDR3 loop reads CASSSPPTGAKYNEQFF. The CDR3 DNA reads TGTGCCAGCAGTTCCCCTCCGACAGGGGCGAAATACAATGAGCAGTTCTTC.

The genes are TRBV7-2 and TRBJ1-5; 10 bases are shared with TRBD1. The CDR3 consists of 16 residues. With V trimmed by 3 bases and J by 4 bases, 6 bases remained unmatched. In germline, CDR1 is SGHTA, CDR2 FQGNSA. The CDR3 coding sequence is TGTGCCAGCAGCTTGATAGGGACAGGGGTAAATCAGCCCCAGCATTTT. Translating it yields CASSLIGTGVNQPQHF.

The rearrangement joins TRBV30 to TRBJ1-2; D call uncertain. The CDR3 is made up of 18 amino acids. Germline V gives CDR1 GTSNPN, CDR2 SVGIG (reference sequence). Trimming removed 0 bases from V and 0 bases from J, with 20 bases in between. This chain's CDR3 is CAWSVRVGNRGANYGYTF. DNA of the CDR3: TGTGCCTGGAGTGTACGAGTTGGCAATCGTGGAGCTAACTATGGCTACACCTTC.

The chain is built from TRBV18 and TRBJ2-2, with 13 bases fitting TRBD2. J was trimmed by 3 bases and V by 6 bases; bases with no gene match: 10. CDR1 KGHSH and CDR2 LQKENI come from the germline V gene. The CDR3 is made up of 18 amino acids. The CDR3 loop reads CASSATSGGALDTGELFF. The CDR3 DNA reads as TGTGCCAGCTCCGCAACTAGCGGGGGGGCCTTGGACACCGGGGAGCTGTTTTTT.

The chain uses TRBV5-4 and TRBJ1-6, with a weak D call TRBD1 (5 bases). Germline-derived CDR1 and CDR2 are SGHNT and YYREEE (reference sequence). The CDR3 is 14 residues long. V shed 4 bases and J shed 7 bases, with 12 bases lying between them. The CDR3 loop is CASSRGGDNSPLHF. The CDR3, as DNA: TGTGCCAGCAGCCGCGGGGGTGACAATTCACCCCTCCACTTT.

Here the CDR3 DNA reads TGTGCCTGGAGTGCGGACACATACTATGGCTACACCTTC. It yields the protein CAWSADTYYGYTF. The rearrangement uses TRBV30 and TRBJ1-2; maybe TRBD1 (5 bases). Germline loops: CDR1 GTSNPN, CDR2 SVGIG (reference sequence). With 1 base removed from V and 3 bases from J, the gap between germline ends came to 9 bases. The CDR3 has 13 residues.

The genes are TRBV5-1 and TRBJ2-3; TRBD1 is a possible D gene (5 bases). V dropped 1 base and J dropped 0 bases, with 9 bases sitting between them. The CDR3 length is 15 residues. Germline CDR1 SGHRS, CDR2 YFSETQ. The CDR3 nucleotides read TGCGCCAGCAGCTTGAGGGGCCGGAGCACAGATACGCAGTATTTT. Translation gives CASSLRGRSTDTQYF.

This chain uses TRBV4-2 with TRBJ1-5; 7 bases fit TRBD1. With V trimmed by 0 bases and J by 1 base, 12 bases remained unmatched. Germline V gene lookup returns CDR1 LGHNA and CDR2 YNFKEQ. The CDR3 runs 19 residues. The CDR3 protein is CASSQDNIVGTASNQPQHF. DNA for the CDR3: TGTGCCAGCAGCCAAGATAACATTGTGGGGACAGCCAGCAATCAGCCCCAGCATTTT.

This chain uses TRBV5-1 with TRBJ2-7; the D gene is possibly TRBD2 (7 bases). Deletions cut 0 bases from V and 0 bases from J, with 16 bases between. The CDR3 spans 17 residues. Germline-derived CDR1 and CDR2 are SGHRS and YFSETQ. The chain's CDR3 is CASSLDPRGPSSYEQYF. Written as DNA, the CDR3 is TGCGCCAGCAGCTTGGATCCGCGGGGGCCCAGCTCCTACGAGCAGTACTTC.

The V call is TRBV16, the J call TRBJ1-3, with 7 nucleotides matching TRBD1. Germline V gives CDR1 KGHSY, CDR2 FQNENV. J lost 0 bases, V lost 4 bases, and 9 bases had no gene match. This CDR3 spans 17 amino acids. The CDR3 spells CASSPPRGQISGNTIYF. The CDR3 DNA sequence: TGTGCCAGCAGCCCCCCGAGGGGACAGATCTCTGGAAACACCATATATTTT.

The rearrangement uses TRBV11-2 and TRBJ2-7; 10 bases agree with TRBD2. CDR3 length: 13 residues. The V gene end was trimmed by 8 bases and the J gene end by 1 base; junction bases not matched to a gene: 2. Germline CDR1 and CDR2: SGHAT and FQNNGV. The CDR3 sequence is CASWTSGSYEQYF. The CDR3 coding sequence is TGTGCCAGCTGGACTAGCGGATCCTACGAGCAGTACTTC.

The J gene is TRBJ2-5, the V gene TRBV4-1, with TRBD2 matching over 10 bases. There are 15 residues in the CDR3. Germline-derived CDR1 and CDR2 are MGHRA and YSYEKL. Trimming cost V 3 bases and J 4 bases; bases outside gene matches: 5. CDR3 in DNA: TGCGCCAGCAGCCAGCAAGCGGGGGGGGGAGAGACCCAGTACTTC. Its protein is CASSQQAGGGETQYF.

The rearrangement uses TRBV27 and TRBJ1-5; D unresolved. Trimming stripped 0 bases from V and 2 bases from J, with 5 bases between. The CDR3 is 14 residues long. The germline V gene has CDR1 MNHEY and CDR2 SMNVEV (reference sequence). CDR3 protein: CASSLSLGNQPQHF. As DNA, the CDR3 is TGTGCCAGCAGTTTATCCTTAGGCAATCAGCCCCAGCATTTT.

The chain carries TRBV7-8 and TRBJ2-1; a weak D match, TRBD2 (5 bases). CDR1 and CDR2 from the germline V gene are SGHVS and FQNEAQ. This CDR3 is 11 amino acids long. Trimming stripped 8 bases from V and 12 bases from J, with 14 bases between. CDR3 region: CASAVGRVQFF. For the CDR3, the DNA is TGTGCCAGCGCCGTTGGGAGAGTGCAGTTCTTC. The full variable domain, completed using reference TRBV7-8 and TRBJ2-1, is GAGVSQSPRYKVAKRGQDVALRCDPISGHVSLFWYQQALGQGPEFLTYFQNEAQLDKSGLPSDRFFAERPEGSVSTLKIQRTQQEDSAVYLCASAVGRVQFFGPGTRLTVL.

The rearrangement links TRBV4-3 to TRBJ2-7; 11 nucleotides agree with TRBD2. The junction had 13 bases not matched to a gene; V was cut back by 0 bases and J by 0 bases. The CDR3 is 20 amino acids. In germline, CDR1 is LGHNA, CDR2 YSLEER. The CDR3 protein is CASSQDLGLAGGPSSYEQYF. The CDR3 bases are TGCGCCAGCAGCCAAGATTTAGGCCTAGCGGGGGGCCCGAGCTCCTACGAGCAGTACTTC.

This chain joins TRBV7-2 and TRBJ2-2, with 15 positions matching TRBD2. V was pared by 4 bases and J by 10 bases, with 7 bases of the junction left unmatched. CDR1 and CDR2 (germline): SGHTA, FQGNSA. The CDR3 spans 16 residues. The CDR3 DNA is TGTGCCAGCAGCTCTCGGACTAGCGGGGGGGCTGTGGAGCTGTTTTTT. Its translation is CASSSRTSGGAVELFF.

CDR3 DNA: TGCGCCAGCAGCCAAGATCAGGGAAACTATGGCTACACCTTC. Translation: CASSQDQGNYGYTF. The rearrangement links TRBV4-1 to TRBJ1-2, with a possible D match to TRBD1 (5 bases). This CDR3 has 14 residues. From germline, CDR1 is MGHRA and CDR2 YSYEKL. Between the trimmed V and J ends, which lost 0 bases and 2 bases, there was a span of 7 bases.

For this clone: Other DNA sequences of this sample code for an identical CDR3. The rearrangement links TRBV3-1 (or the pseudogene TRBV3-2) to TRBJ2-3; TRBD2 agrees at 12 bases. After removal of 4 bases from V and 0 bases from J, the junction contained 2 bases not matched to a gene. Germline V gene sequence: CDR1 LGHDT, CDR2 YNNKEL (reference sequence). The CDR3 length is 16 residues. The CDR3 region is CASSPLAGGSTDTQYF. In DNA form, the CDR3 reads TGTGCCAGCAGCCCGCTAGCGGGGGGGAGCACAGATACGCAGTATTTT.

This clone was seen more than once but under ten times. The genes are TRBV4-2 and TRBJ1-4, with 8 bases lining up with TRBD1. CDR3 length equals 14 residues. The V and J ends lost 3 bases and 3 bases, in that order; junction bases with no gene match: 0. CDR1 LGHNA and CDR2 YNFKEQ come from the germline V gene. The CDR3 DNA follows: TGTGCCAGCAGCCAGACAGGGGCTAATGAAAAACTGTTTTTT. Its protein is CASSQTGANEKLFF.

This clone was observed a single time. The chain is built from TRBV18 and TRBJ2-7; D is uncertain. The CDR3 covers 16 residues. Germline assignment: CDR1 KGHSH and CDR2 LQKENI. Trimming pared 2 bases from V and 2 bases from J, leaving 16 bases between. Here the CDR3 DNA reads TGTGCCAGCTCACCAGTGGTGACAACGGCTCCCTACGAGCAGTACTTC. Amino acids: CASSPVVTTAPYEQYF.

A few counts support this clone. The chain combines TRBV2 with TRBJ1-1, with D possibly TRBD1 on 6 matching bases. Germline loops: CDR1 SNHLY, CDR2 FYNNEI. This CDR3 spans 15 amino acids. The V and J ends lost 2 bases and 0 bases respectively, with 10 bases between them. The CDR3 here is CASSEPGQLNTEAFF. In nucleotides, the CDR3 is TGTGCCAGCAGTGAACCCGGACAGCTGAACACTGAAGCTTTCTTT.

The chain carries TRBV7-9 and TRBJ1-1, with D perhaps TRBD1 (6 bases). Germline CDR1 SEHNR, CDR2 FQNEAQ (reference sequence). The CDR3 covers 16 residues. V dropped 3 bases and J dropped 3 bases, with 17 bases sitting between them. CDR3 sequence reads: CASSFTDRTGDTEAFF. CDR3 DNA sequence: TGTGCCAGCAGCTTCACAGACAGGACTGGGGACACTGAAGCTTTCTTT.

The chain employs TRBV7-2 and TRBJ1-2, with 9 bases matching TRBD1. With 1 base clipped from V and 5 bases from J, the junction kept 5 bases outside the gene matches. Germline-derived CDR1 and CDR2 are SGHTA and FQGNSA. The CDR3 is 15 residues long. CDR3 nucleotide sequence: TGTGCCAGCAGCTTAGACCGGGACAGGGTATATGGCTACACCTTC. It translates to CASSLDRDRVYGYTF.

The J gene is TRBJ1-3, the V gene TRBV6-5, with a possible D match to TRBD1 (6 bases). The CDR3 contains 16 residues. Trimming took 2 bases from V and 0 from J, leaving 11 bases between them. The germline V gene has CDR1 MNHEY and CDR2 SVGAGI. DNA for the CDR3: TGTGCCAGCAGTTACCAAACAGGGAGCTCTGGAAACACCATATATTTT. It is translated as CASSYQTGSSGNTIYF.

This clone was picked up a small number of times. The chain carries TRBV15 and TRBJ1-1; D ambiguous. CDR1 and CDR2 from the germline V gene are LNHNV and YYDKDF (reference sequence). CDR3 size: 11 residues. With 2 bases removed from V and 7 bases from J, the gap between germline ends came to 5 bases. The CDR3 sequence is CATSRINEAFF. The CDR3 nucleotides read TGTGCCACCAGCAGAATAAATGAAGCTTTCTTT.